What follows are 8 T cell receptor beta chains derived from one specimen sequenced in a study of T and B cells in COVID-19 patients. TRB rearrangements were amplified by multiplex PCR with BIOMED2 TRB-A/B primers. TCRdb reprocessed the multiplex PCR reads via MiXCR and lists one record per CDR3 protein. This sample yields under 1,000 distinct CDR3 sequences, of which 20% to 25% are seen a single time; about 70% belongs to the top ten. Blood genomic DNA input for TRB amplification was roughly 250-500 ng. The sample consisted of blood. The receptors stem from a human donor with active COVID-19.

V usage is TRBV20-1 and J usage is TRBJ1-4; TRBD1 is a possible D gene (5 bases). This CDR3 region has 13 residues. The V gene's germline CDR1 is DFQATT and CDR2 SNEGSKA (reference sequence). V lost 3 bases and J lost 3, with 8 bases in between. The CDR3 sequence is CSARRGANEKLFF. The CDR3 coding sequence is TGCAGTGCTAGGAGGGGAGCTAATGAAAAACTGTTTTTT.

By share of the sample, this clonotype is medium-sized. The chain has TRBV5-1 and TRBJ2-3; D may be TRBD2 (6 bases). This CDR3 has 17 residues. Germline V lookup: CDR1 SGHRS, CDR2 YFSETQ. V was shortened by 0 bases and J by 4 bases, with 18 bases between the two germline ends. The CDR3 spells CASSLARWERASDTQYF. The CDR3 region has the DNA TGCGCCAGCAGCTTGGCCAGGTGGGAGCGGGCCTCAGATACGCAGTATTTT.

Judged by abundance, this clonotype is medium-sized. V usage is TRBV6-2 or TRBV6-3 and J usage is TRBJ2-1, with 7 bases fitting TRBD2. The V segment lost 4 bases and the J segment 8 bases; nucleotides outside the gene matches: 14. There are 16 residues in the CDR3. The germline V gene encodes CDR1 MNHEY and CDR2 SVGEGT. Here the CDR3 DNA reads TGTGCCAGCAGTTCGCCGGGGGGTGTCAAGGGTTATGAGCAGTTCTTC. Translating gives CASSSPGGVKGYEQFF.

Of note for this clonotype: Since no conserved phenylalanine or tryptophan closes the CDR3, a read error is the likely cause. The limits of the CDR3 on the DNA are not certain, so only TCRdb's listed CDR3 is given. The V gene is TRBV5-1, the J gene TRBJ1-6; the D call TRBD1 from the table was never checked on the DNA. From its first to its last residue, the CDR3 has 16 amino acids. The V gene's germline CDR1 is SGHRS and CDR2 YFSETQ. This chain's CDR3 is CASSGGGGQGQSPLQG.

This sequence joins TRBV20-1 and TRBJ1-2; 7 bases line up with TRBD1. The germline gives CDR1 DFQATT, CDR2 SNEGSKA (reference sequence). The V gene end was trimmed by 3 bases and the J gene end by 4 bases; junction bases not matched to a gene: 11. This CDR3 comprises 15 residues. For the CDR3, the DNA is TGCAGTGCTAGCCATAGACAGGGCCGGAGCTATGGCTACACCTTC. Amino acids: CSASHRQGRSYGYTF.

A single count supports this clonotype. The CDR3, as DNA: TGTGCCAGCAGTTACTCTGGGGGCGGGGAGCTGTTTTTT. This translates into CASSYSGGGELFF. The gene calls are TRBV6-5 and TRBJ2-1; D may be TRBD1 or TRBD2 (5 bases each). Near its end, the DNA agrees better with TRBJ2-2, so the J call may be wrong. The CDR3 length is 13 residues. In germline, CDR1 is MNHEY, CDR2 SVGAGI.

This sequence joins TRBV7-9 and TRBJ2-2; 10 bases fit TRBD1. The CDR3 runs 16 residues. The germline V gene encodes CDR1 SEHNR and CDR2 FQNEAQ (reference sequence). V lost 3 bases and J lost 4; bases outside the gene matches: 5. CDR3 protein: CASSFSRDRGTGELFF. DNA of the CDR3: TGTGCCAGCAGCTTCTCCCGGGACAGGGGCACCGGGGAGCTGTTTTTT.

This clonotype was observed a few times. The chain uses TRBV20-1 and TRBJ2-3; a possible D gene is TRBD1 (5 bases). V dropped 0 bases and J dropped 10 bases, with 8 bases sitting between them. Germline V CDR1 and CDR2: DFQATT, SNEGSKA (reference sequence). This CDR3 comprises 11 residues. The CDR3 sequence is CSARDGRAQYF. The CDR3 DNA reads as TGCAGTGCTAGAGATGGCAGGGCGCAGTATTTT.